This T cell receptor beta chain originates from a study of T cell repertoires in cytomegalovirus infection. Points from the study as a whole: HLA-C-restricted CMV clonotypes gave the most frequent clonotype in two of eight donors.

TCRdb processed the reads anew with MiXCR; each CDR3 protein has one entry. The sample has approximately 910,000 distinct CDR3 sequences; roughly 30% are singletons. On this clonotype: Its antigen is unidentified.

The sequence was obtained from a human donor in good health (CMV status not recorded). Some clones in this sample may be carry-over from other donors' samples. The sample here was cultured CD8+ T cells from PBMCs, taken from culture after CMV antigen stimulation.

Here the CDR3 DNA reads TGTGCCAGCAGTTTTCCGTGGCAGGTTGGAAACACCATATATTTT. The encoded protein is CASSFPWQVGNTIYF. The chain recombines TRBV12-3 or TRBV12-4 with TRBJ1-3, with D unclear. The CDR3 totals 15 residues. V dropped 3 bases and J dropped 3 bases, with 12 bases sitting between them.